This TCR beta chain was sequenced in a study of cytomegalovirus exposure and HLA in healthy donors. Primers included in the PCR were 60 Vbeta and 13 Jbeta primers. Generated by immunoSEQ multiplex PCR, the TCRdb table keeps only in-frame clones and is missing some. The sample has over 90,000 clones; approximately 72% are singletons. The CDR3 is 15 amino acids. Unmatched junction bases numbered 6, after V lost 7 bases and J lost 3 bases. Germline V gene lookup returns CDR1 MNHEY and CDR2 SVGAGI. The sample was PBMCs. The rearrangement uses TRBV6-5 and TRBJ2-3; TRBD2 agrees at 11 bases. The source is a woman in her fifties or sixties in good health and CMV-seronegative. CDR3 in amino acids: CASTVGTSGTDTQYF. CDR3 coding DNA: TGTGCCAGCACCGTCGGGACTAGCGGTACAGATACGCAGTATTTT.